The 32 T cell receptor beta chains presented below share a single source sample, sequenced in a study of tissue T cells after allogeneic stem cell transplantation. Data came from immunoSEQ multiplex PCR; TCRdb stores just in-frame clones and leaves some out. Of more than 5,000 clones in the sample, just over 50% are singletons; the top ten hold about 10%. Sample time point: mouse harvest day 7 after allogeneic transplant. Each mouse received 10^7 T-cell-depleted marrow cells plus 10^6 splenic CD5+ T cells by tail vein. Sequenced sample: gut tissue. The receptor source for this set is a female BALB/c mouse given C57BL/6 T cells with graft-versus-host disease after an allogeneic hematopoietic cell transplant.

For this clone: The genes and germline here are from mouse. The CDR3 goes on 1 residue after the read ends, and that part is filled in from the germline J gene. J is TRBJ2-4 and V is TRBV26; unclear D gene. This CDR3 spans 13 amino acids. From germline, CDR1 is KGHPV and CDR2 FQNQEV (reference sequence). V shed 4 bases and J shed 0 bases, with 5 bases lying between them. CDR3 DNA (partial): TGTGCCAGCAGTCGGGGTAGTCAAAACACCTTGTAC. It yields the protein CASSRGSQNTLY. The full CDR3 protein reads CASSRGSQNTLYF.

Notes on this clone: Gene names are mouse gene names. The read is 1 residue too short to cover the CDR3 end, so that end is filled in from the germline J gene. The rearrangement links TRBV26 to TRBJ1-2; D unclear. V lost 4 bases to trimming and J lost 4 bases, with 10 bases between them. The CDR3 covers 13 residues. The germline V gene encodes CDR1 KGHPV and CDR2 FQNQEV (reference sequence). The DNA read from the CDR3 is TGTGCCAGCAGTCCTCATGCGGGCTCCGACTACACC. This encodes CASSPHAGSDYT. The complete CDR3 reads CASSPHAGSDYTF.

Comments on this clone: Genes here carry mouse names. The read terminates 1 residue before the CDR3 end, so the remaining end is supplied by the germline J gene. The genes are TRBV14 and TRBJ1-4, with 10 bases matching TRBD1. V trimming: 5 bases; J trimming: 3 bases; junction bases outside the gene matches: 4. CDR1 and CDR2 from the germline V gene are SGHDT and FRDEAV. The CDR3 contains 15 residues. The CDR3 protein is CASSPGTGANERLFF. The DNA read from the CDR3 is TGTGCCAGCAGCCCCGGGACAGGGGCCAACGAAAGATTATTT.

On this clone itself: Genes here carry mouse names. Coverage ceases 1 residue before the CDR3 finishes, and the germline J gene fills in the end. The rearrangement joins TRBV3 to TRBJ2-1, with D possibly matching TRBD1 (6 bases). CDR3 length: 15 residues. CDR1 and CDR2 (germline): SNHLY, FYNGKV (reference sequence). V was clipped by 4 bases and J by 0 bases, with 10 bases between them. Partial CDR3 DNA: TGTGCCAGCAGCTCCCGGGACAATAACTATGCTGAGCAGTTC. It yields the protein CASSSRDNNYAEQF. The full CDR3 protein is CASSSRDNNYAEQFF. Complete variable domain (other parts from reference TRBV3 and TRBJ2-1): GPKVLQIPSHQIIDMGQMVTLNCDPVSNHLYFYWYKQILGQQMEFLVNFYNGKVMEKSKLFKDQFSVERPDGSYFTLKIQPTALEDSAVYFCASSSRDNNYAEQFFGPGTRLTVL.

Of note for this clone: Each gene name is a mouse one. Read coverage stops 1 residue before the CDR3 terminus; the germline J gene supplies the remainder. The genes are TRBV12-1 and TRBJ2-4, with 9 bases lining up with TRBD2. CDR1 is SGHSN and CDR2 is HYEKVE in the germline V gene. V dropped 2 bases and J dropped 3; count of bases not matched to a gene: 8. The CDR3 is 16 amino acids. The sequenced part of the CDR3 DNA is TGTGCCAGCTCTCCCTTCTCTGGGGGGGGGCAAAACACCTTGTAC. Encoded protein: CASSPFSGGGQNTLY. In full, the CDR3 is CASSPFSGGGQNTLYF.

Notes on this clone: Here the gene names and germline are mouse. The read comes to an end 1 residue before the CDR3 does, leaving the germline J gene to fill in the end. This chain uses TRBV15 with TRBJ1-1, with D possibly being TRBD1 (6 bases). V lost 3 bases and J lost 4, with 12 bases in between. Germline-derived CDR1 and CDR2 are SGHND and FRSKSL. There are 14 residues in the CDR3. The covered CDR3 bases are TGTGCCAGCAGTTTGGGGGGCAGGGGCACAGAAGTCTTC. The encoded protein is CASSLGGRGTEVF. The full CDR3 protein is CASSLGGRGTEVFF.

As regards this clone: Germline and genes here are mouse. Read sequence stops 1 residue before the CDR3 end, and the germline J gene provides the missing end. The chain recombines TRBV26 with TRBJ2-2; the D is unclear. This CDR3 has 13 residues. The V and J ends lost 6 bases and 4 bases respectively, with 9 bases between them. Per the germline V gene, CDR1 is KGHPV and CDR2 is FQNQEV (reference sequence). The sequenced part of the CDR3 DNA is TGTGCCAGCAGCCTCAGTGGCACCGGGCAGCTCTAC. It is translated as CASSLSGTGQLY. The entire CDR3 is CASSLSGTGQLYF.

This clone appeared a few times. Gene names refer to mouse genes. The missing CDR3 end, 1 residue past where the read stops, is filled in from the germline J gene. The V gene is TRBV14, the J gene TRBJ2-4; no definite D call. The CDR3 is 14 amino acids. Germline assignment: CDR1 SGHDT and CDR2 FRDEAV. Deletions cut 1 base from V and 0 bases from J, with 6 bases between. CDR3 bases read: TGTGCCAGCAGTTTCGACAACAGTCAAAACACCTTGTAC. Translated, it gives CASSFDNSQNTLY. The CDR3 reads in full as CASSFDNSQNTLYF.

A word on this clone: The genes are named according to mouse. The read gets to within 1 residue of the CDR3 end, and the germline J gene fills in the rest. V and J are TRBV4 and TRBJ1-1; no reliable D call. This CDR3 has 12 amino acids. Germline loops: CDR1 LGHDT, CDR2 YNNKQL (reference sequence). The germline V and J ends were trimmed by 3 bases and 1 base, with 3 bases remaining between them. The CDR3 loop reads CASSYRNTEVFF. The part of the CDR3 DNA that was read is TGTGCCAGCAGCTACCGGAACACAGAAGTCTTC.

About this clone itself: The germline and genes are mouse ones. The read ends 1 residue early relative to the CDR3; the germline J gene fills the gap. This chain connects TRBV31 to TRBJ2-2; D is unclear. Looked up from germline, CDR1 is GKSSPN and CDR2 is SITVG. The CDR3 runs to 14 residues. The germline V and J ends were trimmed by 0 bases and 0 bases, with 5 bases remaining between them. CDR3 bases read: TGTGCCTGGAGTCTAGGGCCAAACACCGGGCAGCTCTAC. Protein product: CAWSLGPNTGQLY. The full-length CDR3 reads as CAWSLGPNTGQLYF.

A note on this clone: Gene labels here are mouse ones. The read finishes 1 residue shy of the CDR3 end, and the germline J gene is used to complete it. The chain is built from TRBV26 and TRBJ2-5; a weak D match, TRBD2 (6 bases). The ends were cut back, 5 bases at V and 6 bases at J, with 9 bases in the middle. The CDR3 sequence is 12 residues long. The germline V gene encodes CDR1 KGHPV and CDR2 FQNQEV (reference sequence). CDR3 DNA (partial): TGTGCCAGCAGTGGGGGGAGGGACACCCAGTAC. It yields the protein CASSGGRDTQY. The CDR3 reads in full as CASSGGRDTQYF.

This clone was found a few times. Mouse germline and gene names are used. The CDR3 DNA, read in part, is TGTGCCAGCAGTCGGACAGGGAACCAAGACACCCAGTAC. Translated, it gives CASSRTGNQDTQY. The entire CDR3 sequence reads CASSRTGNQDTQYF. V gene TRBV26 combines with J gene TRBJ2-5; 8 bases map to TRBD1. The CDR3 end falls 1 residue outside the read, so it is completed with the germline J gene. Germline V gene sequence: CDR1 KGHPV, CDR2 FQNQEV (reference sequence). Unmatched junction bases numbered 0, after V lost 4 bases and J lost 0 bases. The CDR3 covers 14 residues.

Of note for this clone: All gene names here are mouse names. The CDR3 extends 1 residue past the end of the read, so its final part is completed from the germline J gene. The chain has TRBV26 and TRBJ1-2; D may be TRBD1 (5 bases). This CDR3 spans 13 amino acids. Germline-derived CDR1 and CDR2 are KGHPV and FQNQEV (reference sequence). Trimming took off 2 bases at V and 4 bases at J, with 8 bases between the two ends. The DNA read from the CDR3 is TGTGCCAGCAGTCTGGGGGGGAGCTCCGACTACACC. It codes for CASSLGGSSDYT. The complete CDR3 protein is CASSLGGSSDYTF.

This clone was picked up a small number of times. Gene names are mouse gene names. The CDR3 end is not reached by the read, which stops 1 residue before it; the germline J gene fills it in. The rearrangement joins TRBV19 to TRBJ2-2, with D possibly TRBD1 on 6 matching bases. Germline values: CDR1 FNHDT, CDR2 SITEND (reference sequence). The germline V and J ends were trimmed by 4 bases and 3 bases, with 10 bases remaining between them. The CDR3 sequence is 14 residues long. The CDR3 bases that were read are TGTGCCAGCAGTGCCAGGGGCGACACCGGGCAGCTCTAC. Protein: CASSARGDTGQLY. The CDR3, in full, reads CASSARGDTGQLYF. Drawing the rest from reference TRBV19 and TRBJ2-2, the complete variable domain is GGIITQTPKFLIGQEGQKLTLKCQQNFNHDTMYWYRQDSGKGLRLIYYSITENDLQKGDLSEGYDASREKKSSFSLTVTSAQKNEMAVFLCASSARGDTGQLYFGEGSKLTVL.

As to this clone: The listed genes are named as in mouse. The read ends 1 residue before the CDR3 terminus; that terminus is restored from the germline J gene. This sequence joins TRBV13-2 and TRBJ2-2; D may be TRBD1 (6 bases). V was trimmed by 2 bases and J by 2 bases, leaving 10 bases between them. CDR3 length: 15 amino acids. From germline, CDR1 is NNHNN and CDR2 SYGAGS (reference sequence). The CDR3 bases that were read are TGTGCCAGCGGTGACAGGGGAGCGAACACCGGGCAGCTCTAC. This codes for CASGDRGANTGQLY. The full CDR3 reads CASGDRGANTGQLYF.

Notes on this clone: Here the gene names and germline are mouse. The sequenced fragment ends 1 residue before the CDR3 boundary, so the rest is inferred from the germline J gene. The chain has TRBV26 and TRBJ2-4; 7 bases are shared with TRBD1. Germline-derived CDR1 and CDR2 are KGHPV and FQNQEV (reference sequence). CDR3 size: 14 residues. V lost 5 bases and J lost 7; bases outside the gene matches: 9. CDR3 DNA (partial): TGTGCCAGCAGTATCGACAGGGTGAGAGACACCTTGTAC. It specifies CASSIDRVRDTLY. The full CDR3 sequence reads CASSIDRVRDTLYF. The full variable domain, with the rest looked up from reference TRBV26 and TRBJ2-4, is NSKVIQTPRYLVKGQGQKAKMRCIPEKGHPVVFWYQQNKNNEFKFLINFQNQEVLQQIDMTEKRFSAECPSNSPCSLEIQSSEAGDSALYLCASSIDRVRDTLYFGAGTRLSVL.

On this clone: Gene and germline names: mouse. The read ends 1 residue before the CDR3 terminus; that terminus is restored from the germline J gene. The chain recombines TRBV3 with TRBJ1-1, with TRBD1 as a possible D gene (5 bases). The germline gives CDR1 SNHLY, CDR2 FYNGKV (reference sequence). CDR3 length equals 14 residues. Trimming took 3 bases from V and 0 from J, leaving 8 bases between them. The CDR3 DNA, read in part, is TGTGCCAGCAGCTTTGGGACCCCAAACACAGAAGTCTTC. Translated: CASSFGTPNTEVF. The whole CDR3 is CASSFGTPNTEVFF.

As to this clone: Gene names and germline match the mouse. Sequencing ends 1 residue short of the CDR3 end; the germline J gene provides the rest. The chain employs TRBV1 and TRBJ1-3; 10 bases map to TRBD1. The germline CDR1 and CDR2 sequences are NSQYPW and LRSPGD (reference sequence). Germline trimming cut 3 bases from V and 0 bases from J; bases unmatched to any gene: 5. The CDR3 is made up of 17 amino acids. CDR3 loop: CTCSARDRGNSGNTLYF. CDR3 bases read: TGCACCTGCAGTGCGCGGGACAGGGGAAATTCTGGAAATACGCTCTAT.

Of note for this clone: The gene names given are mouse names. The CDR3 is cut off 1 residue early in the read; its end comes from the germline J gene. The chain carries TRBV26 and TRBJ1-3, with a tentative D call TRBD1 (5 bases). CDR3 length: 14 amino acids. V was clipped by 6 bases and J by 0 bases, with 9 bases between them. Germline CDR1 KGHPV, CDR2 FQNQEV (reference sequence). The CDR3 DNA, read in part, is TGTGCCAGCAGCCCGACAGATTCTGGAAATACGCTCTAT. Encoded protein: CASSPTDSGNTLY. The CDR3 in full is CASSPTDSGNTLYF.

As concerns this clone: Any gene name here is a mouse gene name. The read halts 1 residue ahead of the CDR3 end, with the missing end drawn from the germline J gene. This chain joins TRBV12-1 and TRBJ2-4, with 8 bases lining up with TRBD2. Germline V gene data show CDR1 as SGHSN and CDR2 as HYEKVE. V trimming: 2 bases; J trimming: 0 bases; junction bases outside the gene matches: 0. The CDR3 contains 14 residues. The part of the CDR3 DNA that was read is TGTGCCAGCTCTCCTGGGGGGAGTCAAAACACCTTGTAC. This sequence encodes CASSPGGSQNTLY. Given in full, the CDR3 is CASSPGGSQNTLYF.

Worth noting for this clone: The genes are named according to mouse. The read halts 1 residue ahead of the CDR3 end, with the missing end drawn from the germline J gene. V gene TRBV16 combines with J gene TRBJ1-1, with 10 bases lining up with TRBD1. CDR1 and CDR2 from the germline V gene are SGHSA and FRNQAP. The junction had 4 bases not matched to a gene; V was cut back by 1 base and J by 11 bases. There are 13 residues in the CDR3. Here the CDR3 reads CASSLVGDRGVFF. The CDR3 DNA, read in part, is TGTGCAAGCAGCTTAGTTGGGGACAGGGGTGTCTTC.

Sample share makes this clone medium-sized (0.01 to 0.1%). Genes here carry mouse names. The CDR3 is cut off 1 residue early in the read; its end comes from the germline J gene. The chain recombines TRBV23 with TRBJ1-4. The CDR3 runs 16 residues. Germline lookup yields CDR1 KGHTA and CDR2 FQNQQP. The sequenced part of the CDR3 DNA is TGCTCCAGCAGTCAATCGGCTGCCATTTCCAACGAAAGATTATTT. Translating gives CSSSQSAAISNERLF. The entire CDR3 sequence reads CSSSQSAAISNERLFF.

As concerns this clone: Gene names follow the mouse nomenclature. Read coverage stops 1 residue before the CDR3 terminus; the germline J gene supplies the remainder. The genes are TRBV15 and TRBJ2-5; the D gene is possibly TRBD2 (6 bases). The CDR3 sequence is 13 residues long. The germline CDR1 and CDR2 sequences are SGHND and FRSKSL. The V gene lost 3 bases and the J gene lost 5 bases, with 9 bases spanning the gap. CDR3 residues: CASSFGGRDTQYF. CDR3 DNA, as far as it was read: TGTGCCAGCAGTTTTGGGGGACGAGACACCCAGTAC.

As regards this clone: Mouse gene names apply. Sequencing ends 1 residue short of the CDR3 end; the germline J gene provides the rest. V and J are TRBV26 and TRBJ2-1; tentatively, D is TRBD1 (6 bases). The CDR3 length is 15 residues. Germline CDR1 KGHPV, CDR2 FQNQEV (reference sequence). With 0 bases removed from V and 7 bases from J, the gap between germline ends came to 13 bases. This CDR3 reads CASSLSPGERAEQFF. The CDR3 DNA, read in part, is TGTGCCAGCAGTCTGTCGCCAGGGGAGAGAGCTGAGCAGTTC.

Note on this clone: The genes are named according to mouse. The read is 1 residue too short to cover the CDR3 end, so that end is filled in from the germline J gene. The chain employs TRBV26 and TRBJ1-3; D possibly corresponds to TRBD1 (6 bases). Trimming took off 6 bases at V and 0 bases at J, with 9 bases between the two ends. The CDR3 contains 14 residues. The germline CDR1 and CDR2 sequences are KGHPV and FQNQEV (reference sequence). Partial CDR3 DNA: TGTGCCAGCAGCCCGGGACATTCTGGAAATACGCTCTAT. Translation gives CASSPGHSGNTLY. The complete CDR3 protein is CASSPGHSGNTLYF.

On this clone: Mouse names are used for the genes. The CDR3 extends 1 residue past the end of the read, so its final part is completed from the germline J gene. At the DNA level, this CDR3 is encoded by other sequences in the same sample as well. This chain links TRBV26 with TRBJ2-5; 8 bases map to TRBD2. CDR3 length: 14 residues. The germline gives CDR1 KGHPV, CDR2 FQNQEV (reference sequence). V lost 3 bases to trimming and J lost 2 bases; unmatched junction nucleotides: 1. CDR3 bases read: TGTGCCAGCAGTCTTCTGGGGGGCCAAGACACCCAGTAC. Translation gives CASSLLGGQDTQY. The entire CDR3 protein is CASSLLGGQDTQYF. The whole variable domain, filled in from reference TRBV26 and TRBJ2-5, reads NSKVIQTPRYLVKGQGQKAKMRCIPEKGHPVVFWYQQNKNNEFKFLINFQNQEVLQQIDMTEKRFSAECPSNSPCSLEIQSSEAGDSALYLCASSLLGGQDTQYFGPGTRLLVL.

To note about this clone: Mouse names are used for the genes. The sequenced fragment ends 1 residue before the CDR3 boundary, so the rest is inferred from the germline J gene. The gene calls are TRBV26 and TRBJ2-4, with unresolved D. V lost 4 bases and J 0 bases, leaving 5 bases between the germline ends. The germline gives CDR1 KGHPV, CDR2 FQNQEV (reference sequence). This CDR3 spans 13 amino acids. The sequenced part of the CDR3 DNA is TGTGCCAGCAGTCCTTCTAGTCAAAACACCTTGTAC. Translated: CASSPSSQNTLY. The full CDR3 sequence reads CASSPSSQNTLYF.

This clone was detected a few times. Gene names denote mouse genes. The CDR3 extends 1 residue past the end of the read, so its final part is completed from the germline J gene. The chain joins TRBV13-2 to TRBJ2-1, with TRBD2 matching over 11 bases. Germline CDR1 NNHNN, CDR2 SYGAGS (reference sequence). The CDR3 length is 18 residues. The V segment lost 2 bases and the J segment 0 bases; nucleotides outside the gene matches: 7. The CDR3 spells CASGDPTGGAHNYAEQFF. The CDR3 DNA, read in part, is TGTGCCAGCGGTGACCCTACTGGGGGGGCTCATAACTATGCTGAGCAGTTC.

Comment on this clone: Mouse names are used for the genes. The CDR3 end falls 1 residue outside the read, so it is completed with the germline J gene. The chain combines TRBV5 with TRBJ2-3; TRBD1 agrees at 7 bases. The CDR3 runs to 15 residues. J was trimmed by 0 bases and V by 3 bases; bases with no gene match: 3. CDR1 and CDR2 (germline): LGHNA, YNLKQL (reference sequence). CDR3 loop: CASSHLQGSAETLYF. The covered CDR3 bases are TGTGCCAGCAGCCACCTACAGGGGAGTGCAGAAACGCTGTAT.

To note about this clone: Germline and genes here are mouse. Read coverage stops 1 residue before the CDR3 terminus; the germline J gene supplies the remainder. The rearrangement uses TRBV26 and TRBJ1-1; 11 bases line up with TRBD1. The V gene's germline CDR1 is KGHPV and CDR2 FQNQEV (reference sequence). The CDR3 is made up of 14 amino acids. Trimming removed 4 bases from V and 4 bases from J; junction bases left unmatched: 2. The DNA read from the CDR3 is TGTGCCAGCAGTCCTGGGACAGGGGGCACAGAAGTCTTC. Its translation is CASSPGTGGTEVF. The full CDR3 protein is CASSPGTGGTEVFF.

Of note for this clone: Genes and germline are mouse. The read ends 1 residue before the CDR3 terminus; that terminus is restored from the germline J gene. The J gene is TRBJ2-4, the V gene TRBV13-2; D possibly matches TRBD1 or TRBD2 (5 bases each). V lost 6 bases to trimming and J lost 0 bases, with 14 bases between them. CDR1 is NNHNN and CDR2 is SYGAGS in the germline V gene (reference sequence). The CDR3 sequence is 15 residues long. The CDR3 DNA, read in part, is TGTGCCAGCGCCCCGGGACCCTCTAGTCAAAACACCTTGTAC. It codes for CASAPGPSSQNTLY. From start to end, the CDR3 is CASAPGPSSQNTLYF.

With respect to this clone: Germline and genes: mouse. The CDR3 extends 1 residue past the end of the read, so its final part is completed from the germline J gene. V and J are TRBV5 and TRBJ1-1; a weak D match, TRBD1 (6 bases). Trimming removed 4 bases at V and 0 bases at J, with 12 bases between. The CDR3 totals 15 residues. The germline gives CDR1 LGHNA, CDR2 YNLKQL (reference sequence). CDR3 region: CASSPLGQANTEVFF. CDR3 DNA, as far as it was read: TGTGCCAGCAGCCCCCTGGGACAAGCAAACACAGAAGTCTTC.